This T cell receptor beta chain comes out of a study of blood T cell repertoires in COVID-19. Across the whole study: Sites across the United States, Italy and Spain contributed samples from acute and convalescent COVID-19. Sources were T cells, B-cell-depleted T cells, or PBMCs; the material itself was cDNA or gDNA.

Authors' data handling: Nucleated cell counts were estimated from reference gene primer amplification. Assay: immunoSEQ multiplex PCR; the TCRdb copy retains only in-frame clones and omits some. That table gives V, J and clone size, and the DNA gave D and trimming. The data contain some 200,000 clones, around 90% of them singletons. Losses at the gene ends were 4 bases for V and 1 base for J; bases not matched to a gene: 0. Germline V gives CDR1 GTSNPN, CDR2 SVGIG (reference sequence). The CDR3 sequence is 12 residues long. This receptor was identified in a woman aged 25 to 39 who had recovered from COVID-19. The rearrangement joins TRBV30 to TRBJ1-1, with 7 bases matching TRBD1. The sample was PBMCs or T cells enriched from blood (not recorded which). CDR3: CAWNRGNTEAFF. CDR3 bases: TGTGCCTGGAACAGGGGGAACACTGAAGCTTTCTTT.